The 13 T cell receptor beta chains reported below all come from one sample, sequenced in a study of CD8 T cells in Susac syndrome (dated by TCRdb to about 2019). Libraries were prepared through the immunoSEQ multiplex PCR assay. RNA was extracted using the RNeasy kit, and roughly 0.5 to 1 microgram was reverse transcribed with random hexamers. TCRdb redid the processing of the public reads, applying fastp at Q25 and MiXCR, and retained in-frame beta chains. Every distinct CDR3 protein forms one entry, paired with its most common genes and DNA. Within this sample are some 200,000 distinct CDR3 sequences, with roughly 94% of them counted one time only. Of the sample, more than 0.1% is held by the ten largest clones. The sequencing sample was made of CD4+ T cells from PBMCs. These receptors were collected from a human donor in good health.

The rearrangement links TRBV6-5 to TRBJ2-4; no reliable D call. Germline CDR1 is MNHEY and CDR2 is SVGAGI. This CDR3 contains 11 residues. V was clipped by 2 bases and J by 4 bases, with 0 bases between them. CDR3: CASSYKNIQYF. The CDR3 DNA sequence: TGTGCCAGCAGTTACAAAAACATTCAGTACTTC.

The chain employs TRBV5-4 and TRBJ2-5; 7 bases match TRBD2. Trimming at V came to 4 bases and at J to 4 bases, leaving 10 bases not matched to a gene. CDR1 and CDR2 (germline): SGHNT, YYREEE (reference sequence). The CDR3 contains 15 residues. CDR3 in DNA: TGTGCCAGCAGCCGGACTGGGGGGGGAGGAGAGACCCAGTACTTC. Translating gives CASSRTGGGGETQYF.

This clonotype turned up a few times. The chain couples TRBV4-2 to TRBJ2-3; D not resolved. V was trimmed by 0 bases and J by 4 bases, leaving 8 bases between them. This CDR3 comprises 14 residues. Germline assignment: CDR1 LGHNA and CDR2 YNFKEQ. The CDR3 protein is CASSQEFAADTQYF. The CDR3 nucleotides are TGTGCCAGCAGCCAAGAGTTTGCGGCAGATACGCAGTATTTT.

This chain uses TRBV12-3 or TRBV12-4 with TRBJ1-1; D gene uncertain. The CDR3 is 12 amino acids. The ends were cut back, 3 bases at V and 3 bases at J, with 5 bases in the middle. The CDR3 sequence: CASSFEDTEAFF. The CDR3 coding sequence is TGTGCCAGCAGTTTTGAGGACACTGAAGCTTTCTTT.

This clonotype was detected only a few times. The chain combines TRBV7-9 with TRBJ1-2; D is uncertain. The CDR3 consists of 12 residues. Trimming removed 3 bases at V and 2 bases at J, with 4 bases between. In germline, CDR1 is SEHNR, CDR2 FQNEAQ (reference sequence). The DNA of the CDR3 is TGTGCCAGCAGCTTGTTAAACTATGGCTACACCTTC. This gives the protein CASSLLNYGYTF.

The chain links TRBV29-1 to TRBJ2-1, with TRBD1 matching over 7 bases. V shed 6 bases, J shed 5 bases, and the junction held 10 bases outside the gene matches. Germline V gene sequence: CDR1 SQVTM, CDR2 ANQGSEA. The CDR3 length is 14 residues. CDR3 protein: CSVGTGVLNNEQFF. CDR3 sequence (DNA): TGCAGCGTGGGTACAGGGGTGTTGAACAATGAGCAGTTCTTC.

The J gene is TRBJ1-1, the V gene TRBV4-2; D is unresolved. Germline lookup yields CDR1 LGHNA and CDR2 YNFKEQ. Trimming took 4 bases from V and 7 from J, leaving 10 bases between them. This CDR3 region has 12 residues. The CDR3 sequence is CASSLLAGEAFF. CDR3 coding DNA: TGTGCCAGCAGCCTCCTGGCAGGTGAAGCTTTCTTT.

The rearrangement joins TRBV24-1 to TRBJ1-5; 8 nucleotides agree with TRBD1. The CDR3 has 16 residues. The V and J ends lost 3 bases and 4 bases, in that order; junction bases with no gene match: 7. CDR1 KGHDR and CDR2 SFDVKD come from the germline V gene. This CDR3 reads CATSDHPQGANQPQHF. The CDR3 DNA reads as TGTGCCACCAGTGATCACCCCCAGGGGGCGAATCAGCCCCAGCATTTT.

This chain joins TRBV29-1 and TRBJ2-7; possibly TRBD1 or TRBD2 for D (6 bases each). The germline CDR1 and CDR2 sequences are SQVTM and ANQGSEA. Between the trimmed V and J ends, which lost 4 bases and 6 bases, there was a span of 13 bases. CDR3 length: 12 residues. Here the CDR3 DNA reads TGCAGCGTTGGAGGGGGGCGCGTCGAGCAGTACTTC. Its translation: CSVGGGRVEQYF.

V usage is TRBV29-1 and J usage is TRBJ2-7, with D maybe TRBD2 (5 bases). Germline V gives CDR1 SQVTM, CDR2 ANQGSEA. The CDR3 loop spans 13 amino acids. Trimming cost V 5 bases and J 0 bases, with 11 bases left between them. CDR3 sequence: CSVRTRSSYEQYF. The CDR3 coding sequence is TGCAGCGTTCGGACTCGAAGCTCCTACGAGCAGTACTTC.

CDR3 residues: CASSFTGVSGYTF. The CDR3 DNA sequence: TGTGCCAGCAGCTTCACAGGGGTTAGTGGCTACACCTTC. This sequence joins TRBV7-2 and TRBJ1-2; 7 nucleotides align to TRBD1. Looked up from germline, CDR1 is SGHTA and CDR2 is FQGNSA. This CDR3 contains 13 residues. V was clipped by 3 bases and J by 7 bases; unmatched bases: 5.

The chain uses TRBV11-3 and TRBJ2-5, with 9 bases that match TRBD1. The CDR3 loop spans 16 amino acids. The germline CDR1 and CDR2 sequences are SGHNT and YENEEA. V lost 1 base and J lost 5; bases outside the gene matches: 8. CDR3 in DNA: TGTGCCAGCAGCTTAGGTTCCGGACAGGGGTTGGAGACCCAGTACTTC. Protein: CASSLGSGQGLETQYF.

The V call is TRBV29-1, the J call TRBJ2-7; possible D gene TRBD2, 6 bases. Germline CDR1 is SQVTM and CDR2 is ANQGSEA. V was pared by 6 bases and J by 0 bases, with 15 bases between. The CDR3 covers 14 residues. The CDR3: CSVGTSRSSYEQYF. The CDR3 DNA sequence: TGCAGCGTGGGGACTTCACGTAGCTCCTACGAGCAGTACTTC.